These 11 T cell receptor beta chains came from one sample sequenced in a study of blood T cell repertoires in COVID-19. TCRdb's table, derived via immunoSEQ multiplex PCR, lists solely in-frame clones and lacks some. Of about 200,000 clones in the sample, about nine tenths were seen once. The specimen was peripheral blood. The receptors were gathered from a man in his fifties or sixties who had recovered from COVID-19.

This sequence joins TRBV27 and TRBJ1-6; no definite D call. The CDR3 totals 15 residues. Germline V gene lookup returns CDR1 MNHEY and CDR2 SMNVEV (reference sequence). Trimming cost V 5 bases and J 5 bases, with 13 bases left between them. CDR3 region: CASSPRWQNNSPLHF. The CDR3 DNA reads TGTGCCAGCAGTCCCCGATGGCAGAATAATTCACCCCTCCACTTT.

The rearrangement joins TRBV7-9 to TRBJ1-2; D is ambiguous. There are 12 residues in the CDR3. Per the germline V gene, CDR1 is SEHNR and CDR2 is FQNEAQ (reference sequence). The ends were cut back, 6 bases at V and 2 bases at J, with 7 bases in the middle. The chain's CDR3 is CASRTENYGYTF. The CDR3 DNA reads TGTGCCAGCAGAACGGAGAACTATGGCTACACCTTC.

The CDR3 DNA reads TGTGCCAGTAAGTTGAGACAGGACACAGATACGCAGTATTTT. Encoded protein: CASKLRQDTDTQYF. This rearrangement joins TRBV19 to TRBJ2-3; a weak D match, TRBD1 (6 bases). Germline V gene lookup returns CDR1 LNHDA and CDR2 SQIVND (reference sequence). Deletions cut 7 bases from V and 2 bases from J, with 13 bases between. This CDR3 comprises 14 residues.

The V call is TRBV5-4, the J call TRBJ1-3, with D unclear. CDR3 length: 13 amino acids. CDR1 and CDR2 (germline): SGHNT, YYREEE (reference sequence). V lost 5 bases to trimming and J lost 3 bases, with 9 bases between them. CDR3 amino acids: CASSSHSGNTIYF. The DNA for the CDR3 is TGTGCCAGCAGTTCCCACAGTGGAAACACCATATATTTT.

V gene TRBV11-2 combines with J gene TRBJ1-6; D is undetermined. The CDR3 is 14 residues long. Germline values: CDR1 SGHAT, CDR2 FQNNGV. The V end lost 7 bases, the J end lost 10 bases, and 17 bases lay between the germline ends. The CDR3 bases are TGTGCCAGCAATCCTACTTTACCAGGATCACCCCTCCACTTT. Translation: CASNPTLPGSPLHF. The variable domain in full, with the rest retrieved from reference TRBV11-2 and TRBJ1-6, is EAGVAQSPRYKIIEKRQSVAFWCNPISGHATLYWYQQILGQGPKLLIQFQNNGVVDDSQLPKDRFSAERLKGVDSTLKIQPAKLEDSAVYLCASNPTLPGSPLHFGNGTRLTVT.

This clone has a single count. The chain employs TRBV11-2 and TRBJ2-3; 10 bases match TRBD1. Per germline, CDR1 SGHAT and CDR2 FQNNGV. The CDR3 covers 16 residues. J gave up 2 bases and V 1 base, and 3 bases lay outside the gene matches. CDR3 amino acids: CASSLGQGAPTDTQYF. CDR3 nucleotide sequence: TGTGCCAGCAGCTTAGGACAGGGGGCGCCCACAGATACGCAGTATTTT.

This sequence joins TRBV9 and TRBJ2-5; 9 nucleotides agree with TRBD2. V was clipped by 10 bases and J by 5 bases; unmatched bases: 12. Germline CDR1 and CDR2: SGDLS and YYNGEE. The CDR3 length is 14 residues. The CDR3 loop is CARGGGTLGETQYF. CDR3 nucleotides: TGTGCCCGCGGGGGGGGGACCCTTGGGGAGACCCAGTACTTC.

The rearrangement uses TRBV5-1 and TRBJ1-2; tentatively, D is TRBD1 (5 bases). V lost 2 bases to trimming and J lost 8 bases, with 13 bases between them. Germline V CDR1 and CDR2: SGHRS, YFSETQ. This CDR3 is 13 amino acids long. The CDR3 sequence: CASSFRQSQGYTF. In DNA, the CDR3 is TGCGCCAGCAGCTTTCGACAGTCTCAGGGCTACACCTTC.

V gene TRBV6-2 or TRBV6-3 combines with J gene TRBJ1-5, with TRBD1 as a possible D gene (5 bases). This CDR3 comprises 16 residues. Looked up from germline, CDR1 is MNHEY and CDR2 is SVGEGT. V lost 6 bases, J lost 7 bases, and 22 bases lay in between. The CDR3 loop reads CASSPESGTPSQPQHF. For the CDR3, the DNA is TGTGCCAGCAGCCCTGAGAGCGGGACCCCATCCCAGCCCCAGCATTTT.

The chain carries TRBV19 and TRBJ2-5; 9 nucleotides agree with TRBD2. Germline CDR1 reads LNHDA; CDR2 reads SQIVND (reference sequence). The V and J ends lost 8 bases and 7 bases, in that order; junction bases with no gene match: 14. CDR3 length: 15 amino acids. The CDR3 nucleotides are TGTGCCAGTTCAAGGCGGGAGGGCCCGGTTGGGACCCAGTACTTC. This encodes CASSRREGPVGTQYF.

V is TRBV7-3 and J is TRBJ2-2, with 9 positions matching TRBD2. The V gene's germline CDR1 is SGHTA and CDR2 FQGTGA. Trimming at V came to 7 bases and at J to 4 bases, leaving 4 bases not matched to a gene. This CDR3 has 14 residues. As DNA, the CDR3 is TGTGCCAGCAAAAGCGGGAGGACCACCGGGGAGCTGTTTTTT. Its translation: CASKSGRTTGELFF.